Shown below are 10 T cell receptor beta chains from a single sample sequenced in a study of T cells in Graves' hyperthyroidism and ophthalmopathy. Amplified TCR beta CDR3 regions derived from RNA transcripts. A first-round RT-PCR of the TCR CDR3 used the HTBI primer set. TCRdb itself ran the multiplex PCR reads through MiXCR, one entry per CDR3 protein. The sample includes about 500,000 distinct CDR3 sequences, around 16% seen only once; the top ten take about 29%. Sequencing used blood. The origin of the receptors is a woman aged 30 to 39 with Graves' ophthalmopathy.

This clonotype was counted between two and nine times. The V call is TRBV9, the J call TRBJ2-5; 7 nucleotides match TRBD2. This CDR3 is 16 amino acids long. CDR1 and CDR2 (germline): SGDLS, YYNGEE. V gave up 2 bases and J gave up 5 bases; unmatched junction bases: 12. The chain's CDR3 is CASSVSGNRNSETQYF. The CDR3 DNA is TGTGCCAGCAGCGTGAGCGGGAACCGTAACAGTGAGACCCAGTACTTC.

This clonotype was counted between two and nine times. CDR3 sequence: CASSVGIEQSSGNTIYF. The CDR3 DNA follows: TGTGCCAGCAGCGTGGGTATTGAACAGAGCTCTGGAAACACCATATATTTT. The chain is built from TRBV9 and TRBJ1-3; D gene unclear. The germline V gene has CDR1 SGDLS and CDR2 YYNGEE. There are 17 residues in the CDR3. Trimming removed 2 bases at V and 0 bases at J, with 15 bases between. Using reference TRBV9 and TRBJ1-3 for the parts outside the CDR3, the full variable domain is DSGVTQTPKHLITATGQRVTLRCSPRSGDLSVYWYQQSLDQGLQFLIQYYNGEERAKGNILERFSAQQFPDLHSELNLSSLELGDSALYFCASSVGIEQSSGNTIYFGEGSWLTVV.

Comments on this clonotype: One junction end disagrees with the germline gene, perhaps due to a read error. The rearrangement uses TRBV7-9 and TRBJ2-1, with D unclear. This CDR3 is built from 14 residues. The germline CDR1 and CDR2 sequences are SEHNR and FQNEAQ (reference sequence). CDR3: CASSQVADYNEQFF. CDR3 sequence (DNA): TGCGCCAGCAGCCAAGTGGCAGATTACAATGAGCAGTTCTTC.

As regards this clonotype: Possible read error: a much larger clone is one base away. The DNA of the CDR3 is TGTGCCAGCTCACCACCGGGACTTTTAGGGGAAAAACTGTTTTTT. Its protein is CASSPPGLLGEKLFF. This chain links TRBV18 with TRBJ1-4; the D gene is possibly TRBD1 (5 bases). V lost 0 bases to trimming and J lost 8 bases, with 13 bases between them. Germline-derived CDR1 and CDR2 are KGHSH and LQKENI. This CDR3 is built from 15 residues.

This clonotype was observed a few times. The CDR3 sequence: CASSRGGADGELFF. CDR3 in DNA: TGTGCCAGCAGTAGGGGGGGCGCTGACGGGGAGCTGTTTTTT. V usage is TRBV12-3 or TRBV12-4 and J usage is TRBJ2-2; TRBD2 is a possible D gene (7 bases). There are 14 residues in the CDR3. V gave up 5 bases and J gave up 7 bases, with 14 bases separating them.

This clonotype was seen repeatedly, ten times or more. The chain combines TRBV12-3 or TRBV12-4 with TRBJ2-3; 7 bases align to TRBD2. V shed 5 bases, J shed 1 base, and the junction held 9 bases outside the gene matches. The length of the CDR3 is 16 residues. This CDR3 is CASSPLRLAGTDTQYF. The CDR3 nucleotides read TGTGCCAGCAGTCCCCTCCGGCTAGCGGGCACAGATACGCAGTATTTT.

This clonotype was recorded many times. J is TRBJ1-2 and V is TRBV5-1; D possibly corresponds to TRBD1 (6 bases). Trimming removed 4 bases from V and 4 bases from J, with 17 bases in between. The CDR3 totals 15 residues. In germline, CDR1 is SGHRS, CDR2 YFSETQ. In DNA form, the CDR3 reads TGCGCCAGCAGCCCCGCGGGGGCGGTGGGCTATGGCTACACCTTC. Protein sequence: CASSPAGAVGYGYTF.

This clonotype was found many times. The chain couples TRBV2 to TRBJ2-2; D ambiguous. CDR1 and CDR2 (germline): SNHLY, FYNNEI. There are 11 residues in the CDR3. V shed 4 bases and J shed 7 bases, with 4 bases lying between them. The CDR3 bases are TGTGCCAGCAGTGTTCTCGGGGAGCTGTTTTTT. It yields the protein CASSVLGELFF.

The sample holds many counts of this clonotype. DNA for the CDR3: TGTGCCAGCAGCGGTGAATCCGGGACAGGAGTCTACGAGCAGTACTTC. It is translated as CASSGESGTGVYEQYF. The chain links TRBV9 to TRBJ2-7; the match to TRBD1 covers 8 bases. V shed 3 bases and J 3 bases; nucleotides not matched to a gene: 11. Germline V CDR1 and CDR2: SGDLS, YYNGEE. This CDR3 spans 16 amino acids.

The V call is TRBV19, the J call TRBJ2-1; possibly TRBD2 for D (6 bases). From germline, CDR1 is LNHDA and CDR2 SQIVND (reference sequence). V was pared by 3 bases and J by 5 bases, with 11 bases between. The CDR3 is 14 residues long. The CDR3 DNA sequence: TGTGCCAGTAGTATTCTAGCGATAAACAATGAGCAGTTCTTC. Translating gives CASSILAINNEQFF.